This passage covers 26 T cell receptor beta chains from one sample sequenced in a study of T cell responses to AZD1222 COVID-19 vaccine. Measured with immunoSEQ multiplex PCR; TCRdb has only the in-frame clones, and not every one. The sample gives 100,000 to 120,000 clones, over 75% of which show up once; around 4.6% is in the top ten. The source material was peripheral blood, sampled on day 0 of AZD1222 vaccination. Receptors originate from an adult in good health.

The rearrangement joins TRBV6-2 or TRBV6-3 to TRBJ1-5, with a possible D match to TRBD1 (5 bases). Germline CDR1 MNHEY, CDR2 SVGEGT. V shed 6 bases and J shed 4 bases, with 25 bases lying between them. The CDR3 length is 18 residues. The CDR3 sequence: CASSPRGVPEKRNQPQHF. CDR3 nucleotide sequence: TGTGCCAGCAGCCCTCGAGGGGTCCCGGAGAAGCGGAATCAGCCCCAGCATTTT.

This clone showed up just once. V is TRBV9 and J is TRBJ2-1; the match to TRBD2 covers 9 bases. The CDR3 is 16 amino acids. Looked up from germline, CDR1 is SGDLS and CDR2 is YYNGEE. J lost 1 base, V lost 3 bases, and 5 bases had no gene match. CDR3 nucleotides: TGTGCCAGCAGCGGCTGGCTAGCGGGATCCTACAATGAGCAGTTCTTC. The encoded protein is CASSGWLAGSYNEQFF.

This chain joins TRBV27 and TRBJ1-3; D is unclear. Trimming left V 1 base short and J 3 bases short, with 4 bases between. Germline CDR1 reads MNHEY; CDR2 reads SMNVEV (reference sequence). The CDR3 totals 13 residues. CDR3 nucleotides: TGTGCCAGCAGTTTATACGGTGGAAACACCATATATTTT. This gives the protein CASSLYGGNTIYF.

This chain uses TRBV2 with TRBJ1-1; D call uncertain. V was cut by 3 bases and J by 5 bases, with 16 bases left in between. Germline V gene sequence: CDR1 SNHLY, CDR2 FYNNEI. The CDR3 sequence is 15 residues long. The CDR3 loop is CASSDSGAARTEAFF. The CDR3 bases are TGTGCCAGCAGTGATTCTGGTGCTGCCAGGACTGAAGCTTTCTTT.

The chain uses TRBV5-1 and TRBJ2-2, with D unclear. Looked up from germline, CDR1 is SGHRS and CDR2 is YFSETQ. This CDR3 comprises 15 residues. Trimming took off 4 bases at V and 2 bases at J, with 12 bases between the two ends. CDR3 DNA sequence: TGCGCCAGCAGCCCCAGGACCCCTAACACCGGGGAGCTGTTTTTT. Translating gives CASSPRTPNTGELFF.

In its sample, this clone was seen once. The chain links TRBV19 to TRBJ1-1, with 8 bases lining up with TRBD1. The V and J ends lost 7 bases and 6 bases, in that order; junction bases with no gene match: 13. The CDR3 totals 15 residues. Germline V CDR1 and CDR2: LNHDA, SQIVND (reference sequence). As DNA, the CDR3 is TGTGCCAGTACTGACGGACAGGGACGTTGGGCTGAAGCTTTCTTT. Translation gives CASTDGQGRWAEAFF.

In this sample, this clone turned up once. CDR3 nucleotide sequence: TGCGCCAGCAGCTTGGCCACTAGCCATGAGCAGTTCTTC. It yields the protein CASSLATSHEQFF. The chain carries TRBV5-1 and TRBJ2-1; TRBD2 might be the D (6 bases). Germline CDR1 SGHRS, CDR2 YFSETQ. With 0 bases removed from V and 8 bases from J, the gap between germline ends came to 9 bases. CDR3 length: 13 amino acids.

The gene calls are TRBV6-1 and TRBJ2-1, with 8 bases that match TRBD2. The V gene's germline CDR1 is MNHNS and CDR2 SASEGT. The trim removed 6 bases at V and 5 bases at J, leaving 6 bases unmatched. The CDR3 runs 14 residues. The CDR3 loop is CASRRIAGNNEQFF. Written as DNA, the CDR3 is TGTGCCAGCAGGCGGATAGCGGGGAACAATGAGCAGTTCTTC.

The rearrangement uses TRBV7-2 and TRBJ1-5; TRBD1 matches at 7 bases. Germline V gene sequence: CDR1 SGHTA, CDR2 FQGNSA. Germline trimming cut 4 bases from V and 11 bases from J; bases unmatched to any gene: 14. The CDR3 length is 15 residues. This chain's CDR3 is CASSSEGGLFLSQHF. The CDR3, as DNA: TGTGCCAGCAGCTCGGAAGGGGGCCTGTTTCTATCCCAGCATTTT.

This clone was seen once. The chain links TRBV2 to TRBJ2-7; 8 nucleotides align to TRBD1. The CDR3 sequence is 14 residues long. Trimming took 6 bases from V and 5 from J; bases not matched to a gene: 9. Germline CDR1 and CDR2: SNHLY and FYNNEI. The CDR3 loop reads CASSETRTGNEQYF. The CDR3 coding sequence is TGTGCCAGCAGCGAAACTCGGACAGGGAACGAGCAGTACTTC. Variable domain in full (rest from reference TRBV2 and TRBJ2-7): EPEVTQTPSHQVTQMGQEVILRCVPISNHLYFYWYRQILGQKVEFLVSFYNNEISEKSEIFDDQFSVERPDGSNFTLKIRSTKLEDSAMYFCASSETRTGNEQYFGPGTRLTVT.

The V call is TRBV12-3 or TRBV12-4, the J call TRBJ2-7; D tentatively fits TRBD1 or TRBD2 (5 bases each). This CDR3 contains 13 residues. Trimming pared 2 bases from V and 2 bases from J, leaving 7 bases between. The DNA for the CDR3 is TGTGCCAGCAGTTTACAGGGAGCCTACGAGCAGTACTTC. Residues: CASSLQGAYEQYF.

The chain joins TRBV28 to TRBJ1-1; no reliable D call. Trimming pared 10 bases from V and 1 base from J, leaving 13 bases between. This CDR3 has 13 amino acids. Germline V gene data show CDR1 as MDHEN and CDR2 as SYDVKM. CDR3 sequence (DNA): TGTGCCACCTTAGTGGTTGGGAACACTGAAGCTTTCTTT. Its protein is CATLVVGNTEAFF.

This sequence joins TRBV5-4 and TRBJ2-3; 7 positions agree with TRBD2. The length of the CDR3 is 20 residues. Germline loops: CDR1 SGHNT, CDR2 YYREEE (reference sequence). The V segment lost 0 bases and the J segment 2 bases; nucleotides outside the gene matches: 18. The CDR3 DNA reads as TGTGCCAGCAGCTTGGCCCGCACTTTAACAGCGGGGACGCCCACAGATACGCAGTATTTT. Protein: CASSLARTLTAGTPTDTQYF.

The chain links TRBV2 to TRBJ2-7; 10 bases line up with TRBD2. V was clipped by 4 bases and J by 6 bases; unmatched bases: 6. CDR3 length: 14 residues. Germline-derived CDR1 and CDR2 are SNHLY and FYNNEI. CDR3 nucleotide sequence: TGTGCCAGCAGTGTCCTAGCGGGAGTAAGCGAGCAGTACTTC. Amino acids: CASSVLAGVSEQYF.

This clone was counted a single time. The chain joins TRBV6-5 to TRBJ1-1, with D hard to call. The germline CDR1 and CDR2 sequences are MNHEY and SVGAGI. The CDR3 loop spans 12 amino acids. The V end lost 0 bases, the J end lost 10 bases, and 9 bases lay between the germline ends. The CDR3 loop is CASSYSGTGAFF. Here the CDR3 DNA reads TGTGCCAGCAGTTACTCAGGTACCGGAGCTTTCTTT.

The chain recombines TRBV30 with TRBJ2-3, with D perhaps matching TRBD2 (6 bases). Germline V lookup: CDR1 GTSNPN, CDR2 SVGIG (reference sequence). The length of the CDR3 is 15 residues. Trimming cost V 1 base and J 0 bases, with 11 bases left between them. This chain's CDR3 is CAWSGTGVSTDTQYF. The CDR3, as DNA: TGTGCCTGGAGTGGTACGGGGGTTAGCACAGATACGCAGTATTTT. The variable domain in full, with the rest retrieved from reference TRBV30 and TRBJ2-3, is SQTIHQWPATLVQPVGSPLSLECTVEGTSNPNLYWYRQAAGRGLQLLFYSVGIGQISSEVPQNLSASRPQDRQFILSSKKLLLSDSGFYLCAWSGTGVSTDTQYFGPGTRLTVL.

The V call is TRBV10-1, the J call TRBJ1-6; D remains unclear. CDR3 length equals 16 residues. Deletions cut 8 bases from V and 0 bases from J, with 14 bases between. Germline-derived CDR1 and CDR2 are WNHNN and SYGVQD (reference sequence). CDR3 loop: CASGIVLGSYNSPLHF. The CDR3 nucleotides read TGCGCCAGCGGAATTGTCCTGGGCTCCTATAATTCACCCCTCCACTTT.

The chain joins TRBV28 to TRBJ2-7; 9 positions agree with TRBD2. This CDR3 spans 14 amino acids. With V trimmed by 2 bases and J by 6 bases, 5 bases remained unmatched. Germline loops: CDR1 MDHEN, CDR2 SYDVKM. The CDR3 loop is CASSLGGRAVEQYF. As DNA, the CDR3 is TGTGCCAGCAGTTTAGGCGGGAGGGCGGTCGAGCAGTACTTC.

The CDR3 sequence is CASSTDPFGNTIYF. The CDR3 DNA follows: TGTGCCAGCTCAACGGACCCGTTTGGAAACACCATATATTTT. The rearrangement links TRBV18 to TRBJ1-3; D remains ambiguous. CDR1 is KGHSH and CDR2 is LQKENI in the germline V gene. CDR3 length: 14 amino acids. The V end lost 5 bases, the J end lost 3 bases, and 11 bases lay between the germline ends.

This clone was recorded only once. V and J are TRBV5-1 and TRBJ2-2; D is perhaps TRBD2 (6 bases). This CDR3 has 14 amino acids. With 0 bases removed from V and 6 bases from J, the gap between germline ends came to 9 bases. CDR1 and CDR2 (germline): SGHRS, YFSETQ. CDR3 in amino acids: CASSLAGVPGELFF. In nucleotides, the CDR3 is TGCGCCAGCAGCTTGGCGGGGGTCCCCGGGGAGCTGTTTTTT.

This clone occurred a few times. The genes are TRBV5-5 and TRBJ2-7; 8 nucleotides agree with TRBD2. The germline gives CDR1 SGHKS, CDR2 YYEKEE (reference sequence). The junction had 8 bases not matched to a gene; V was cut back by 3 bases and J by 3 bases. CDR3 size: 15 residues. The CDR3 nucleotides read TGTGCCAGCAGCTCTCCGGGAGGGGAAAACTACGAGCAGTACTTC. Encoded protein: CASSSPGGENYEQYF.

V and J are TRBV30 and TRBJ2-7; 9 nucleotides agree with TRBD1. V shed 2 bases and J 1 base; nucleotides not matched to a gene: 9. Germline lookup yields CDR1 GTSNPN and CDR2 SVGIG (reference sequence). The CDR3 totals 16 residues. CDR3 nucleotide sequence: TGTGCCTGGAGTCCCATAGACAGGGGGGGTTCCTACGAGCAGTACTTC. Translating gives CAWSPIDRGGSYEQYF.

This clone appeared once. This chain connects TRBV6-4 to TRBJ1-2; no definite D call. This CDR3 region has 14 residues. Germline CDR1 reads MRHNA; CDR2 reads SNTAGT. Between the trimmed V and J ends, which lost 5 bases and 5 bases, there was a span of 15 bases. CDR3 nucleotides: TGTGCCAGCAGTAAAGATCCTACCCTATATGGCTACACCTTC. Translation gives CASSKDPTLYGYTF.

There are a few counts of this clone. V is TRBV28 and J is TRBJ1-2; 8 nucleotides align to TRBD1. Per germline, CDR1 MDHEN and CDR2 SYDVKM. Trimming at V came to 4 bases and at J to 8 bases, leaving 9 bases not matched to a gene. The CDR3 is 14 residues long. The CDR3 DNA is TGTGCCAGCAGTTCCGGGACAGGCCTAGAGGGCTACACCTTC. It yields the protein CASSSGTGLEGYTF.

This chain joins TRBV6-5 and TRBJ2-7; 12 bases are shared with TRBD2. Germline V CDR1 and CDR2: MNHEY, SVGAGI. This CDR3 region has 15 residues. With 6 bases clipped from V and 4 bases from J, the junction kept 7 bases outside the gene matches. CDR3 DNA: TGTGCCAGCAGGACGAAGACTAGCGGGAGTTACGAGCAGTACTTC. Protein: CASRTKTSGSYEQYF.

CDR3 protein: CASSQGLAYSDTQYF. In nucleotides, the CDR3 is TGCGCCAGCAGCCAAGGACTAGCCTATTCAGATACGCAGTATTTT. This chain joins TRBV4-1 and TRBJ2-3, with 7 bases fitting TRBD2. The CDR3 is 15 amino acids. The V gene's germline CDR1 is MGHRA and CDR2 YSYEKL. The J segment lost 4 bases and the V segment lost 1 base, leaving 5 bases of the junction unmatched.